The 17 T cell receptor beta chains reported below all come from one sample, sequenced in a study of T cell repertoires in cytomegalovirus infection. A single record per CDR3 protein comes from TCRdb applying MiXCR to the reads. The sample includes about 450,000 distinct CDR3 sequences, 25% to 40% of them seen just once. Sequencing input: PBMCs. The receptors were sampled from a human donor in good health (CMV status not recorded). Some clones in this sample may be carry-over from other donors' samples.

The chain is built from TRBV20-1 and TRBJ2-7; 10 bases line up with TRBD1. Unmatched junction bases numbered 12, after V lost 4 bases and J lost 9 bases. Looked up from germline, CDR1 is DFQATT and CDR2 is SNEGSKA (reference sequence). The CDR3 loop spans 14 amino acids. CDR3 nucleotides: TGCAGTGCTATCGCTTGGACAGGGGGAAGCCGGCAGTACTTC. Its translation is CSAIAWTGGSRQYF.

This clonotype was counted a few times. This sequence joins TRBV6-2 or TRBV6-3 and TRBJ1-5, with 7 bases that match TRBD1. This CDR3 comprises 13 residues. Germline loops: CDR1 MNHEY, CDR2 SVGEGT. The J segment lost 7 bases and the V segment lost 7 bases, leaving 7 bases of the junction unmatched. The CDR3 region has the DNA TGTGCCAGCAACCGACAGGGCGGACAGCCCCAGCATTTT. Translated: CASNRQGGQPQHF.

The sample holds many counts of this clonotype. The genes are TRBV7-2 and TRBJ2-7; 8 bases match TRBD2. The V gene end was trimmed by 4 bases and the J gene end by 4 bases; junction bases not matched to a gene: 12. CDR3 length equals 16 residues. Per germline, CDR1 SGHTA and CDR2 FQGNSA. The CDR3 is CASSSLAGTRRYEQYF. For the CDR3, the DNA is TGTGCCAGCAGCTCCCTGGCGGGGACTAGAAGGTACGAGCAGTACTTC.

This clonotype was seen more than once but under ten times. The junction and the germline gene differ at one end; a read error may be behind it. This chain joins TRBV5-4 and TRBJ2-3; D is possibly TRBD2 (5 bases). CDR1 is SGHNT and CDR2 is YYREEE in the germline V gene (reference sequence). The CDR3 has 16 amino acids. The CDR3 here is CASRLEDVGYTDTQYF. In DNA, the CDR3 is TGTGCCAGCAGGTTGGAGGATGTGGGTTACACAGATACGCAGTATTTT.

This clonotype was picked up a small number of times. The rearrangement uses TRBV4-2 and TRBJ2-1; unclear D gene. The V end lost 0 bases, the J end lost 15 bases, and 12 bases lay between the germline ends. CDR3 length: 12 amino acids. Germline lookup yields CDR1 LGHNA and CDR2 YNFKEQ. DNA for the CDR3: TGTGCCAGCAGCCAAGACTCAGGCTCCCCGTTCTTC. The encoded protein is CASSQDSGSPFF.

The chain couples TRBV25-1 to TRBJ2-5, with D unclear. The V end lost 3 bases, the J end lost 5 bases, and 16 bases lay between the germline ends. Germline V lookup: CDR1 MGHDK, CDR2 SYGVNS. The CDR3 is made up of 15 amino acids. CDR3 amino acids: CASSDEDPNRETQYF. The CDR3 DNA reads TGTGCCAGCAGTGATGAGGATCCCAATCGGGAGACCCAGTACTTC.

In this sample, this clonotype turned up a few times. V and J are TRBV11-2 and TRBJ2-1, with D possibly called TRBD1 or TRBD2 (5 bases each). CDR3 length: 13 residues. From germline, CDR1 is SGHAT and CDR2 FQNNGV. V was clipped by 5 bases and J by 10 bases, with 15 bases between them. In DNA form, the CDR3 reads TGTGCCAGCAGCCCGGACTCTCCAGGGGAGCAGTTCTTC. Its translation is CASSPDSPGEQFF.

The sample holds many counts of this clonotype. The chain carries TRBV7-9 and TRBJ1-5; 7 bases match TRBD1. Germline V lookup: CDR1 SEHNR, CDR2 FQNEAQ (reference sequence). J was trimmed by 0 bases and V by 2 bases; bases with no gene match: 1. The length of the CDR3 is 15 residues. CDR3 loop: CASSLTGDSNQPQHF. CDR3 DNA sequence: TGTGCCAGCAGCTTAACAGGGGATAGCAATCAGCCCCAGCATTTT.

The chain carries TRBV4-3 and TRBJ1-6; no clear D gene. This CDR3 is 13 amino acids long. Germline V CDR1 and CDR2: LGHNA, YSLEER. V dropped 5 bases and J dropped 13 bases, with 15 bases sitting between them. The CDR3 DNA sequence: TGCGCCAGCAGCTCCAAGGTGCTAGAGCCCCTCCACTTT. It codes for CASSSKVLEPLHF.

A single count supports this clonotype. The chain employs TRBV25-1 and TRBJ1-1; D might be TRBD1 (6 bases). Trimming pared 6 bases from V and 8 bases from J, leaving 16 bases between. Germline V lookup: CDR1 MGHDK, CDR2 SYGVNS. The length of the CDR3 is 13 residues. Here the CDR3 DNA reads TGTGCCAGCAGGGACAGCCAACTCAGGGAAGCTTTCTTT. It yields the protein CASRDSQLREAFF. Complete variable domain (other parts from reference TRBV25-1 and TRBJ1-1): EADIYQTPRYLVIGTGKKITLECSQTMGHDKMYWYQQDPGMELHLIHYSYGVNSTEKGDLSSESTVSRIRTEHFPLTLESARPSHTSQYLCASRDSQLREAFFGQGTRLTVV.

The chain employs TRBV19 and TRBJ2-1, with D unclear. CDR1 LNHDA and CDR2 SQIVND come from the germline V gene (reference sequence). CDR3 size: 14 residues. V was clipped by 3 bases and J by 0 bases, with 6 bases between them. The CDR3 here is CASSITDSYNEQFF. The CDR3 DNA is TGTGCCAGTAGTATCACAGACTCCTACAATGAGCAGTTCTTC.

This chain connects TRBV11-2 to TRBJ1-1, with 7 nucleotides matching TRBD1. V was clipped by 7 bases and J by 9 bases; unmatched bases: 11. The CDR3 runs to 13 residues. Germline CDR1 SGHAT, CDR2 FQNNGV. CDR3 bases: TGTGCCAGCATCCCTACAGGGGATTTGAAAGCTTTCTTT. It yields the protein CASIPTGDLKAFF.

J is TRBJ2-5 and V is TRBV5-1; D tentatively fits TRBD1 or TRBD2 (5 bases each). V was clipped by 0 bases and J by 5 bases, with 17 bases between them. Per germline, CDR1 SGHRS and CDR2 YFSETQ. CDR3 length equals 16 residues. This chain's CDR3 is CASSLDAGARGETQYF. The CDR3 nucleotides are TGCGCCAGCAGCTTGGACGCTGGGGCCCGCGGGGAGACCCAGTACTTC.

This clonotype turned up a few times. The chain joins TRBV27 to TRBJ2-2; D is perhaps TRBD1 (6 bases). Germline values: CDR1 MNHEY, CDR2 SMNVEV (reference sequence). Trimming stripped 6 bases from V and 0 bases from J, with 11 bases between. This CDR3 is 15 amino acids long. The CDR3 region is CASSPRGSNTGELFF. DNA for the CDR3: TGTGCCAGCAGCCCCAGGGGTTCGAACACCGGGGAGCTGTTTTTT.

As concerns this clonotype: Lacking the conserved final phenylalanine or tryptophan, this CDR3 likely reflects a read error. The chain joins TRBV28 to TRBJ2-1; 9 bases match TRBD2. Per the germline V gene, CDR1 is MDHEN and CDR2 is SYDVKM. V lost 5 bases to trimming and J lost 5 bases; unmatched junction nucleotides: 7. CDR3 size: 15 residues. The CDR3 region has the DNA TGTGCCAGCAGTACAGAGACTAGCGGTGACAATGAGCAGTTCTTA. This codes for CASSTETSGDNEQFL.

This chain connects TRBV6-5 to TRBJ1-1; D not certain. Deletions cut 5 bases from V and 0 bases from J, with 10 bases between. The CDR3 covers 14 residues. Per germline, CDR1 MNHEY and CDR2 SVGAGI. In DNA form, the CDR3 reads TGTGCCAGCAGTGCCGGGAGATTGAACACTGAAGCTTTCTTT. It yields the protein CASSAGRLNTEAFF.

There are many counts of this clonotype. V is TRBV12-3 or TRBV12-4 and J is TRBJ1-2, with 7 bases that match TRBD1. The CDR3 consists of 13 residues. Trimming at V came to 1 base and at J to 5 bases, leaving 1 base not matched to a gene. CDR3 residues: CASSLVQGYGYTF. For the CDR3, the DNA is TGTGCCAGCAGTTTAGTACAGGGGTATGGCTACACCTTC.